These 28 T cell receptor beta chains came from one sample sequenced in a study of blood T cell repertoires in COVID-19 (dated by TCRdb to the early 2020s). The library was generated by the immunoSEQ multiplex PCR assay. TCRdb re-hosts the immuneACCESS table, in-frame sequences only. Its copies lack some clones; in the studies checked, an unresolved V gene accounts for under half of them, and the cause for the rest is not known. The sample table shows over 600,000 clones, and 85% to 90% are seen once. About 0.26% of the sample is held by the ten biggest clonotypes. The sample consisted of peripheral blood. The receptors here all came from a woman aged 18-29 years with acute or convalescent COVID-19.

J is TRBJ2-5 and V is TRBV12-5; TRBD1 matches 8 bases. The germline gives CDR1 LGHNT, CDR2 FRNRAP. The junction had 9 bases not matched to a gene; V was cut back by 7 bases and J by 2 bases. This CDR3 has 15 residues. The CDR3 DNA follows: TGTGCTAGTGCCCTCCGGACAGGGCGTCAAGAGACCCAGTACTTC. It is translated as CASALRTGRQETQYF.

The CDR3 DNA sequence: TGTGCCTGGAGTGCCCGGGGGGGTCTTGGGTATGGCTACACCTTC. This codes for CAWSARGGLGYGYTF. The chain has TRBV30 and TRBJ1-2, with D possibly TRBD1 on 5 matching bases. Germline V gives CDR1 GTSNPN, CDR2 SVGIG (reference sequence). V was cut by 1 base and J by 5 bases, with 17 bases left in between. The CDR3 extends over 15 amino acids. Filled out from reference TRBV30 and TRBJ1-2, the complete variable domain reads SQTIHQWPATLVQPVGSPLSLECTVEGTSNPNLYWYRQAAGRGLQLLFYSVGIGQISSEVPQNLSASRPQDRQFILSSKKLLLSDSGFYLCAWSARGGLGYGYTFGSGTRLTVV.

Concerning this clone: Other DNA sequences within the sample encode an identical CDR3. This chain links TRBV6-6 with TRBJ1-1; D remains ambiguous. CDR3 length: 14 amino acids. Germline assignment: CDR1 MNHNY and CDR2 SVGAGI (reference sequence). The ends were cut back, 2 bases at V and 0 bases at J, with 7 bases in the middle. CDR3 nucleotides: TGTGCCAGCAGTTACGGGAGGGTGAACACTGAAGCTTTCTTT. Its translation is CASSYGRVNTEAFF.

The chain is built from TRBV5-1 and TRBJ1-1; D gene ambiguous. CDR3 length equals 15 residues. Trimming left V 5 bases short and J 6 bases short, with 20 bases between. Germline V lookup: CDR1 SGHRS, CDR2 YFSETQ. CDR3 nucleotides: TGCGCCAGCAGTCTTCCGGGAATTGAGGTGGCTGAAGCTTTCTTT. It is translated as CASSLPGIEVAEAFF.

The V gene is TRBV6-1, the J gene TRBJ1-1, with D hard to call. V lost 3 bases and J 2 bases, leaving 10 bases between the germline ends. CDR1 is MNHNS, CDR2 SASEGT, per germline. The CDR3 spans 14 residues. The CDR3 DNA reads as TGTGCCAGCAGTGAGTGGAGCCTTAACACTGAAGCTTTCTTT. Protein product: CASSEWSLNTEAFF.

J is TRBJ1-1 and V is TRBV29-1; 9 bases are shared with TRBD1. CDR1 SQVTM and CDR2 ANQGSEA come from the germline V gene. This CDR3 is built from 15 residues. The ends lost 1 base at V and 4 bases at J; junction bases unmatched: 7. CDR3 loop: CSVEGTGVGSTEAFF. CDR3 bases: TGCAGCGTTGAAGGGACAGGGGTTGGAAGCACTGAAGCTTTCTTT.

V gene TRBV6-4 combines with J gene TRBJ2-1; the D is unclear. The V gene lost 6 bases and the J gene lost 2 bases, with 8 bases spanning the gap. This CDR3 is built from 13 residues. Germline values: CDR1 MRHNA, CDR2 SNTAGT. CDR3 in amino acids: CASSPGTYNEQFF. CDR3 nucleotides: TGTGCCAGCAGCCCAGGAACCTACAATGAGCAGTTCTTC.

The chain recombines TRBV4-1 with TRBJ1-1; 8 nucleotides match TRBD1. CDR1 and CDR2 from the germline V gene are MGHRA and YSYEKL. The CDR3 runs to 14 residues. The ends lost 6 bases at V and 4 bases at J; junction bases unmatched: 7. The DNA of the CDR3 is TGCGCCAGCAGGCCAGGGGGCGCGGGCACTGAAGCTTTCTTT. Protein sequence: CASRPGGAGTEAFF.

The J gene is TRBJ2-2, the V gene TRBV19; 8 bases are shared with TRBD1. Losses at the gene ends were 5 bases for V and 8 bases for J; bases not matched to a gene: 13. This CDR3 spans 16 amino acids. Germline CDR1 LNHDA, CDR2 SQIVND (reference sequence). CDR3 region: CASSLTLGQGIGELFF. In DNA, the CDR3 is TGTGCCAGTAGTCTAACACTCGGACAGGGTATAGGGGAGCTGTTTTTT.

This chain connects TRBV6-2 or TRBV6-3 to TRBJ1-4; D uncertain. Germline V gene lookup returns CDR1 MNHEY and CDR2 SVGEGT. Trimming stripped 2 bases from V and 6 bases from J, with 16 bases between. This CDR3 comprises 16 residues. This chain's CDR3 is CASSYPGGRVDEKLFF. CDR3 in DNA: TGTGCCAGCAGTTACCCTGGAGGAAGGGTGGATGAAAAACTGTTTTTT.

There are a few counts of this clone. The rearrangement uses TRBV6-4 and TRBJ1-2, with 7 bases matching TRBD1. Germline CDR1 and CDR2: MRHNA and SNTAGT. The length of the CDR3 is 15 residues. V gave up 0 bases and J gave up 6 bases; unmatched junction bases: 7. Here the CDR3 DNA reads TGTGCCAGCAGTGACTCAGGGGGCGGTGGGGATGGCTACACCTTC. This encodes CASSDSGGGGDGYTF.

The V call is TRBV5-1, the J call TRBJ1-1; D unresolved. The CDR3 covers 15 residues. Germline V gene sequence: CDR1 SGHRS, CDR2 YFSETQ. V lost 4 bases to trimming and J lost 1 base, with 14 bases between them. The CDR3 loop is CASSPVRGSNTEAFF. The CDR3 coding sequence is TGCGCCAGCAGCCCCGTTCGAGGCTCGAACACTGAAGCTTTCTTT.

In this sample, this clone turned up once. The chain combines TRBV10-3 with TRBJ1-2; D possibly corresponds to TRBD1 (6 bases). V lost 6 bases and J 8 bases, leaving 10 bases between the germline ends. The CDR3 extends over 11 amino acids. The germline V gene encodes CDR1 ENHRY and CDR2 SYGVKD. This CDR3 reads CAISLGQGYTF. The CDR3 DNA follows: TGTGCCATCAGCCTTGGACAGGGCTACACCTTC.

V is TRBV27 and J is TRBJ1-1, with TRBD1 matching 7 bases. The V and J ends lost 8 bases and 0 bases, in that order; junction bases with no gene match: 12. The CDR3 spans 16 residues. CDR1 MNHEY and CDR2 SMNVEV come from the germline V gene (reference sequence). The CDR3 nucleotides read TGTGCCAGCCGACGGGACTTGAGGGGGCTGAACACTGAAGCTTTCTTT. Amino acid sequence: CASRRDLRGLNTEAFF.

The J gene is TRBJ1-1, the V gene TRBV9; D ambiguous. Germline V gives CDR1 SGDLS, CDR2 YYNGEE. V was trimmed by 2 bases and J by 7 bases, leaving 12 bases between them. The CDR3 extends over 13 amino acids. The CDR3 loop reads CASSVDLGLEAFF. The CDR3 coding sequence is TGTGCCAGCAGCGTCGACCTCGGACTTGAAGCTTTCTTT. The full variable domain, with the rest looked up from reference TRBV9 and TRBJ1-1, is DSGVTQTPKHLITATGQRVTLRCSPRSGDLSVYWYQQSLDQGLQFLIQYYNGEERAKGNILERFSAQQFPDLHSELNLSSLELGDSALYFCASSVDLGLEAFFGQGTRLTVV.

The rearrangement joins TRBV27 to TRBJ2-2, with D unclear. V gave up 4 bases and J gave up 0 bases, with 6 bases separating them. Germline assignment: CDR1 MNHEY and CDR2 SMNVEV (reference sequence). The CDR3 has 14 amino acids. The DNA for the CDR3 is TGTGCCAGCAGTTCCATCCCGAACACCGGGGAGCTGTTTTTT. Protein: CASSSIPNTGELFF.

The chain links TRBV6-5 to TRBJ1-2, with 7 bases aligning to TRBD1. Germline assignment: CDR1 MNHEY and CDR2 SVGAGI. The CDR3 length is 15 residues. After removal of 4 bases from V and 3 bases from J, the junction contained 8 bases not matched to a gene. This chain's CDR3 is CASSSYGTVDYGYTF. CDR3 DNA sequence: TGTGCCAGCAGTTCGTACGGGACAGTAGACTATGGCTACACCTTC.

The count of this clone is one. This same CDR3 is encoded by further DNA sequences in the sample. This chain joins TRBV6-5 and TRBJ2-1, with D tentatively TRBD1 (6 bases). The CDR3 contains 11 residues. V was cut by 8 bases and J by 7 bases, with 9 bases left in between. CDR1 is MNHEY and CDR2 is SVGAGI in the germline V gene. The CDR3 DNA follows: TGTGCCAGCCGTACAGGGAATGAGCAGTTCTTC. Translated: CASRTGNEQFF.

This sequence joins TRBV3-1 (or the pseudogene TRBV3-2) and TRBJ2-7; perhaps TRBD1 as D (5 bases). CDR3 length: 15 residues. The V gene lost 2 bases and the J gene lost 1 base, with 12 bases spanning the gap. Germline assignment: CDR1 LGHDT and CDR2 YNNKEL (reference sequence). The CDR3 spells CASSQLTDYSYEQYF. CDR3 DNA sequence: TGTGCCAGCAGCCAACTGACAGATTATTCCTACGAGCAGTACTTC.

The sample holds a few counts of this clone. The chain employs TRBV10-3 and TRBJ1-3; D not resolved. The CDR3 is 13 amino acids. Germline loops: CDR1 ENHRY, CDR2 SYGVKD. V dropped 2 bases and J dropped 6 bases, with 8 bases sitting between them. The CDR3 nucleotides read TGTGCCATCAGTGAGCGGGAGGTAAACACCATATATTTT. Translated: CAISEREVNTIYF.

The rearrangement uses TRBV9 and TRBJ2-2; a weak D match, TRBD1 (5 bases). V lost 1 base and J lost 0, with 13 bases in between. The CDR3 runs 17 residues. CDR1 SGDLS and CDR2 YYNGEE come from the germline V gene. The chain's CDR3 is CASSVNRQQPNTGELFF. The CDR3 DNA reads TGTGCCAGCAGCGTAAATAGACAGCAACCGAACACCGGGGAGCTGTTTTTT.

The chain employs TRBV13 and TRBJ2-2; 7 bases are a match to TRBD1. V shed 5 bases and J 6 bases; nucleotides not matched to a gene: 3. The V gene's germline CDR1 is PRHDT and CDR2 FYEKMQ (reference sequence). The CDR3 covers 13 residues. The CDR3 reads CASSPTGSGELFF. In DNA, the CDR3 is TGTGCCAGCAGCCCGACAGGGTCCGGGGAGCTGTTTTTT.

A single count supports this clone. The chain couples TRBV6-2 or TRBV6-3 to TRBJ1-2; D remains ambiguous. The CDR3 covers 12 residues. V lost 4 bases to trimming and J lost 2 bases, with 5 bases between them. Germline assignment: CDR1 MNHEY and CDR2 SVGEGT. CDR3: CASSLRNYGYTF. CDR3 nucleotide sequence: TGTGCCAGCAGTTTGCGGAACTATGGCTACACCTTC.

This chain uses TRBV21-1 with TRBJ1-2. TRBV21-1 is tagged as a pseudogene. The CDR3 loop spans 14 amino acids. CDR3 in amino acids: CASSKEEGSAGYTF. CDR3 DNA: TGTGCCAGCAGCAAAGAGGAGGGTTCGGCTGGCTACACCTTC.

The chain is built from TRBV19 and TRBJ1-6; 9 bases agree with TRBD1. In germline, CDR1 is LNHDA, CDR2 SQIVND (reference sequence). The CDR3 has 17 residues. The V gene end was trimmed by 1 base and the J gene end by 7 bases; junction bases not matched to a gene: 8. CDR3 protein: CASSIGLSGQGNSPLHF. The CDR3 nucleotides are TGTGCCAGTAGTATAGGTTTGTCGGGACAGGGCAATTCACCCCTCCACTTT.

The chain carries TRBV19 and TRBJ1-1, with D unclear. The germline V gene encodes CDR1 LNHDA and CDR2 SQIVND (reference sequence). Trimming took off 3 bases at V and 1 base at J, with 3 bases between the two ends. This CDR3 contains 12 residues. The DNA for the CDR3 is TGTGCCAGTAGTATCAGGAACACTGAAGCTTTCTTT. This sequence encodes CASSIRNTEAFF.

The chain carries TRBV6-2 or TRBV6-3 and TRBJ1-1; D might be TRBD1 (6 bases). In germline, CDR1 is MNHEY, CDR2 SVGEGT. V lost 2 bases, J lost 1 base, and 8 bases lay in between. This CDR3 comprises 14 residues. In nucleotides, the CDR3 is TGTGCCAGCAGTTACGACAGGAAGAACACTGAAGCTTTCTTT. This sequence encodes CASSYDRKNTEAFF.

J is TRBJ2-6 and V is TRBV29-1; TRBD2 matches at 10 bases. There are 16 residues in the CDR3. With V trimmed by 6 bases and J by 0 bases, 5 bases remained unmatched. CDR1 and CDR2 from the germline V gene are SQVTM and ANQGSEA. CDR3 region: CSVLAGDSSGANVLTF. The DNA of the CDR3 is TGCAGCGTCCTAGCGGGAGATAGCTCTGGGGCCAACGTCCTGACTTTC.